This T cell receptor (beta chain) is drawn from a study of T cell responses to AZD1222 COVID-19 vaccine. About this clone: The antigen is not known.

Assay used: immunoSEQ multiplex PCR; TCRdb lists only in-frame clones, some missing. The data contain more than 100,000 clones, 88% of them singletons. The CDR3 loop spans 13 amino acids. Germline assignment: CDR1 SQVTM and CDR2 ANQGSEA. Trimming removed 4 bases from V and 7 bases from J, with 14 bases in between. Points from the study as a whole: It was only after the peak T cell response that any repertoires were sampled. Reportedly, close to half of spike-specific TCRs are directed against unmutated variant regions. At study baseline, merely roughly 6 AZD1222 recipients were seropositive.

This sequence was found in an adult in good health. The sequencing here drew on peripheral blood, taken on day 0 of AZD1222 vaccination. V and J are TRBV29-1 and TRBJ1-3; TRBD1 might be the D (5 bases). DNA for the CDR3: TGCAGCGTTGGGGGGGGTCCCGGGAACACCATATATTTT. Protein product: CSVGGGPGNTIYF.